These 5 T cell receptor beta chains came from one sample sequenced in a study of blood T cell repertoires in COVID-19. Repertoires were generated with immunoSEQ multiplex PCR, while TCRdb's copy carries only in-frame clones and drops some. The sample records more than 200,000 clones, 75% to 90% being singletons. The source material was peripheral blood. These receptor sequences come from a woman aged 70-85 years with active or convalescent COVID-19.

This chain joins TRBV3-1 (or the pseudogene TRBV3-2) and TRBJ1-2, with a possible D match to TRBD1 (5 bases). This CDR3 has 13 amino acids. Germline-derived CDR1 and CDR2 are LGHDT and YNNKEL (reference sequence). V was cut by 4 bases and J by 4 bases, with 10 bases left in between. CDR3 bases: TGTGCCAGCAGCCTCAGGGATAGCTATGGCTACACCTTC. Its translation is CASSLRDSYGYTF.

The chain is built from TRBV7-3 and TRBJ1-6, with 7 bases fitting TRBD1. Germline V gene data show CDR1 as SGHTA and CDR2 as FQGTGA. The ends lost 4 bases at V and 10 bases at J; junction bases unmatched: 4. CDR3 length: 13 amino acids. CDR3 amino acids: CASSSDRDSPLHF. The CDR3 nucleotides read TGTGCCAGCAGCTCAGACAGGGACTCACCCCTCCACTTT.

V usage is TRBV27 and J usage is TRBJ2-7; 8 nucleotides align to TRBD1. V lost 6 bases, J lost 2 bases, and 3 bases stayed unmatched. The length of the CDR3 is 13 residues. The germline V gene has CDR1 MNHEY and CDR2 SMNVEV (reference sequence). CDR3 nucleotides: TGTGCCAGCAGGGGGACAGGAACCTACGAGCAGTACTTC. Its protein is CASRGTGTYEQYF.

This clone was counted a few times. The rearrangement joins TRBV27 to TRBJ1-1; a weak D match, TRBD1 (5 bases). V lost 5 bases and J lost 5, with 12 bases in between. Germline assignment: CDR1 MNHEY and CDR2 SMNVEV (reference sequence). The CDR3 runs 13 residues. The CDR3 protein is CASSQWGGTEAFF. CDR3 nucleotides: TGTGCCAGCAGTCAGTGGGGGGGGACTGAAGCTTTCTTT.

This chain links TRBV3-1 (or the pseudogene TRBV3-2) with TRBJ1-5, with TRBD1 matching 8 bases. V lost 1 base, J lost 4 bases, and 3 bases stayed unmatched. Per the germline V gene, CDR1 is LGHDT and CDR2 is YNNKEL (reference sequence). The CDR3 is 15 amino acids. In DNA, the CDR3 is TGTGCCAGCAGCCAAGCGACAGGGGCAAATCAGCCCCAGCATTTT. It encodes CASSQATGANQPQHF.